A single sample is the source of the 29 T cell receptor beta chains below, sequenced in a study of CXCR3-negative and CXCR3-positive naive CD8 T cells. Libraries were UMI-labeled 5' RACE TRB cDNA. After re-calling the 5' RACE reads, TCRdb lists one entry per CDR3 protein, DNA absent. Its clone listing holds some 8,300 distinct CDR3 sequences. The sample was naive CXCR3- CD8+ T cells from blood. As to subset: CD45RO-CCR7+CD27+CD95- naive CD8+ T cells lacking CXCR3 (TNR3-). These receptors came from a human donor in good health. Some clones in this sample may be carry-over from other donors' samples.

This chain uses TRBV9 with TRBJ2-7; TCRdb reports TRBD1, a call that lacks DNA to check it against. CDR1 is SGDLS, CDR2 YYNGEE, per germline. There are 13 residues in the CDR3. This CDR3 reads CASSAGQGDEQYF. The full variable domain, with the rest looked up from reference TRBV9 and TRBJ2-7, is DSGVTQTPKHLITATGQRVTLRCSPRSGDLSVYWYQQSLDQGLQFLIQYYNGEERAKGNILERFSAQQFPDLHSELNLSSLELGDSALYFCASSAGQGDEQYFGPGTRLTVT.

This sequence joins TRBV10-3 and TRBJ2-5; the D call from TCRdb, TRBD1, cannot be confirmed without DNA. The CDR3 runs 15 residues. Germline values: CDR1 ENHRY, CDR2 SYGVKD. CDR3 in amino acids: CAISDPDSYQETQYF.

The chain couples TRBV6-6 to TRBJ2-5; checking the TCRdb D call of TRBD2 is not possible without DNA. Germline lookup yields CDR1 MNHNY and CDR2 SVGAGI (reference sequence). The CDR3 has 15 amino acids. The chain's CDR3 is CASSPPGLYQETQYF.

Measured by frequency, this clonotype is medium-sized. The chain recombines TRBV10-3 with TRBJ2-3. CDR1 is ENHRY, CDR2 SYGVKD, per germline. CDR3 length equals 18 residues. The CDR3 is CAISESQVFGYGADTQYF.

Frequency places this clonotype as medium-sized. The chain is built from TRBV5-1 and TRBJ1-4. CDR1 and CDR2 (germline): SGHRS, YFSETQ. This CDR3 is built from 18 residues. CDR3 region: CASSLSGSGVGMNEKLFF.

This chain uses TRBV25-1 with TRBJ2-5; TCRdb gives TRBD1 as the D gene, but with no DNA this cannot be confirmed. CDR1 and CDR2 (germline): MGHDK, SYGVNS. The length of the CDR3 is 13 residues. This chain's CDR3 is CASSGQGGETQYF.

The chain employs TRBV27 and TRBJ2-7; TCRdb picks TRBD1, but there is no DNA to check that call. The CDR3 sequence is 14 residues long. Germline lookup yields CDR1 MNHEY and CDR2 SMNVEV (reference sequence). Here the CDR3 reads CASSFSGASYEQYF.

Measured by frequency, this clonotype is medium-sized (0.01 to 0.1%). CDR3 loop: CASGLEDIYNSPLHF. The chain employs TRBV12-5 and TRBJ1-6. The V gene's germline CDR1 is LGHNT and CDR2 FRNRAP. This CDR3 is built from 15 residues.

The J gene is TRBJ2-1, the V gene TRBV29-1; without DNA, the TCRdb call of TRBD2 cannot be checked. Germline loops: CDR1 SQVTM, CDR2 ANQGSEA. The CDR3 is made up of 13 amino acids. Here the CDR3 reads CSVGTNGPNEQFF.

The chain carries TRBV29-1 and TRBJ1-3. There are 13 residues in the CDR3. Looked up from germline, CDR1 is SQVTM and CDR2 is ANQGSEA. The CDR3 protein is CSVDRKAGNTIYF.

This clonotype is labeled medium-sized based on frequency. The V and J genes are TRBV7-8 and TRBJ1-3; TCRdb designates TRBD1, a call that cannot be tested without DNA. This CDR3 comprises 17 residues. Looked up from germline, CDR1 is SGHVS and CDR2 is FQNEAQ. CDR3 region: CASSPGQNPSSGNTIYF.

The V call is TRBV5-1, the J call TRBJ2-1. Germline V gene sequence: CDR1 SGHRS, CDR2 YFSETQ. CDR3 size: 12 residues. CDR3 residues: CASSLAGNEQFF.

The rearrangement links TRBV7-9 to TRBJ2-3; the D gene TCRdb calls, TRBD1, cannot be checked with no DNA. From germline, CDR1 is SEHNR and CDR2 FQNEAQ (reference sequence). The CDR3 consists of 15 residues. CDR3 amino acids: CASSSGQGFADTQYF.

The V and J genes are TRBV29-1 and TRBJ2-1; with no DNA, the TCRdb D assignment of TRBD2 cannot be verified. Germline loops: CDR1 SQVTM, CDR2 ANQGSEA. The CDR3 is made up of 15 amino acids. This CDR3 is CSVHSGESSYNEQFF.

The chain couples TRBV4-1 to TRBJ2-1; lacking DNA, the TRBD2 call made by TCRdb goes unchecked. Germline V gives CDR1 MGHRA, CDR2 YSYEKL. This CDR3 contains 16 residues. CDR3 sequence reads: CASSSGTSGREEEQFF.

The rearrangement joins TRBV29-1 to TRBJ2-3. The germline CDR1 and CDR2 sequences are SQVTM and ANQGSEA. CDR3 size: 15 residues. CDR3 in amino acids: CSVAGHFESTDTQYF.

This clonotype counts as medium-sized (0.01 to 0.1%) by frequency. The chain employs TRBV11-2 and TRBJ2-1; the D gene TCRdb calls, TRBD2, cannot be checked with no DNA. There are 18 residues in the CDR3. In germline, CDR1 is SGHAT, CDR2 FQNNGV. Here the CDR3 reads CASSLDGLADIIYNEQFF.

This clonotype counts as medium-sized by frequency. The chain combines TRBV4-3 with TRBJ2-3. The CDR3 length is 16 residues. The V gene's germline CDR1 is LGHNA and CDR2 YSLEER. CDR3 amino acids: CASSQDSRGSTDTQYF.

This clonotype is classed as medium-sized (0.01 to 0.1%) by frequency. V is TRBV27 and J is TRBJ2-1. This CDR3 contains 11 residues. Per the germline V gene, CDR1 is MNHEY and CDR2 is SMNVEV (reference sequence). The CDR3 loop is CASFLANEQFF.

The V and J genes are TRBV11-2 and TRBJ2-1; TCRdb's assignment of TRBD2 cannot be checked, as there is no DNA. The germline gives CDR1 SGHAT, CDR2 FQNNGV. There are 17 residues in the CDR3. CDR3 amino acids: CASSSLPGTSGGDEQFF. The variable domain in full, with the rest retrieved from reference TRBV11-2 and TRBJ2-1, is EAGVAQSPRYKIIEKRQSVAFWCNPISGHATLYWYQQILGQGPKLLIQFQNNGVVDDSQLPKDRFSAERLKGVDSTLKIQPAKLEDSAVYLCASSSLPGTSGGDEQFFGPGTRLTVL.

The V and J genes are TRBV10-2 and TRBJ2-5; TCRdb's assignment of TRBD2 cannot be checked, as there is no DNA. Germline values: CDR1 WSHSY, CDR2 SAAADI. The CDR3 consists of 14 residues. This chain's CDR3 is CASSESNSGATQYF.

The chain's CDR3 is CASSLASGGYSYEQYF. The J gene is TRBJ2-7, the V gene TRBV5-6; as DNA is missing, the TRBD2 call by TCRdb cannot be tested. The CDR3 sequence is 16 residues long. The V gene's germline CDR1 is SGHDT and CDR2 YYEEEE.

CDR3 sequence: CSVEGDNTGNTEAFF. V and J are TRBV29-1 and TRBJ1-1; TCRdb outputs TRBD1, but without DNA this stays unchecked. Germline-derived CDR1 and CDR2 are SQVTM and ANQGSEA. The length of the CDR3 is 15 residues. The full variable domain, completed using reference TRBV29-1 and TRBJ1-1, is SAVISQKPSRDICQRGTSLTIQCQVDSQVTMMFWYRQQPGQSLTLIATANQGSEATYESGFVIDKFPISRPNLTFSTLTVSNMSPEDSSIYLCSVEGDNTGNTEAFFGQGTRLTVV.

The CDR3: CATSRHTNTGELFF. The rearrangement uses TRBV15 and TRBJ2-2. Germline values: CDR1 LNHNV, CDR2 YYDKDF (reference sequence). CDR3 length: 14 residues. Based on the CDR3 plus reference TRBV15 and TRBJ2-2, the full variable domain is DAMVIQNPRYQVTQFGKPVTLSCSQTLNHNVMYWYQQKSSQAPKLLFHYYDKDFNNEADTPDNFQSRRPNTSFCFLDIRSPGLGDTAMYLCATSRHTNTGELFFGEGSRLTVL.

The V gene is TRBV29-1, the J gene TRBJ1-1. The CDR3 extends over 12 amino acids. CDR1 and CDR2 (germline): SQVTM, ANQGSEA. The chain's CDR3 is CSVLWAGGEAFF.

The chain combines TRBV5-1 with TRBJ2-1; the TCRdb call, TRBD2, lacks DNA for checking. Germline V gives CDR1 SGHRS, CDR2 YFSETQ. This CDR3 is 15 amino acids long. The CDR3 region is CASSLAGGGYNEQFF. The whole variable domain, remainder taken from reference TRBV5-1 and TRBJ2-1, is KAGVTQTPRYLIKTRGQQVTLSCSPISGHRSVSWYQQTPGQGLQFLFEYFSETQRNKGNFPGRFSGRQFSNSRSEMNVSTLELGDSALYLCASSLAGGGYNEQFFGPGTRLTVL.

The J gene is TRBJ2-1, the V gene TRBV6-2 or TRBV6-3. Per the germline V gene, CDR1 is MNHEY and CDR2 is SVGEGT. CDR3 size: 15 residues. CDR3 in amino acids: CASSFFRTQNNEQFF.

Its frequency marks this clonotype as medium-sized. J is TRBJ2-1 and V is TRBV19; TCRdb's assignment of TRBD2 cannot be checked, as there is no DNA. The germline CDR1 and CDR2 sequences are LNHDA and SQIVND (reference sequence). CDR3 length equals 16 residues. CDR3 residues: CASSNPFSGSYNEQFF.

The chain has TRBV29-1 and TRBJ2-7; TCRdb returns TRBD1, unconfirmable since there is no DNA. The CDR3 sequence is 14 residues long. Per the germline V gene, CDR1 is SQVTM and CDR2 is ANQGSEA. The CDR3 reads CSVEGWGLSYEQYF.